This entry concerns a single T cell receptor beta chain. The read gets to within 3 residues of the CDR3 end, and the germline J gene fills in the rest. This specimen belongs to a study of T cells in women clearing cervical HPV infection. The V end lost 0 bases, the J end lost 2 bases, and 11 bases lay between the germline ends. Germline values: CDR1 SGHVS, CDR2 FQNEAQ. This CDR3 has 16 residues. Some clones are missing from TCRdb's copy, which holds only in-frame ones; the method was immunoSEQ multiplex PCR. The sample's table shows 14,000 or so clones. Sequencing was performed on blood buffy coat. This clonotype originated in a woman between 18 and 69 years old with a cervical HPV16 infection that either progressed to CIN3+ or cleared (not recorded which). This chain connects TRBV7-8 to TRBJ1-5; D remains unclear. CDR3 DNA (partial): TGTGCCAGCAGCTTAGCGCGAGTAATGGGCAATCAGCCC. It encodes CASSLARVMGNQP. The complete CDR3 reads CASSLARVMGNQPQHF.